This TCR beta chain stems from a study of human CD8 memory T cell subsets. The CDR3 has 15 residues. The germline V gene has CDR1 MDHEN and CDR2 SYDVKM. Production of TCR beta libraries used UMI-labeled 5' RACE as the method. TCRdb re-called the 5' RACE reads, yielding one record per CDR3 amino acid sequence without DNA. Recorded here are around 9,700 distinct CDR3 sequences; the top ten clones represent roughly a sixth. J is TRBJ2-1 and V is TRBV28. The TCR comes from a human donor in good health. Sequenced input: CD8+ T cells from PBMCs. The CDR3 is CASRVGGSSYNEQFF.